The T cell receptor beta chain described here comes from a study of blood T cell repertoires in COVID-19. Study in general: Acute and convalescent COVID-19 specimens originated in the United States, Italy and Spain. PBMCs, B-cell-depleted T cells, or T cells were the source of the cDNA or gDNA that made up the material.

Authors' processing steps: Estimated nucleated cell counts came from reference gene primer amplification. Data came from immunoSEQ multiplex PCR; TCRdb stores just in-frame clones and leaves some out. The V and J calls and the clone size are those of that table, but D and trimming were determined from the DNA. This sample carries 250,000 to 350,000 clones, around 80% of them seen once, and the ten largest clones take about 1.2%. CDR3 size: 15 residues. Trimming removed 5 bases at V and 8 bases at J, with 21 bases between. CDR1 is PRHDT, CDR2 FYEKMQ, per germline (reference sequence). This clone is a singleton in its sample.

Source material: peripheral blood. The V and J genes are TRBV13 and TRBJ1-2; the D is unclear. This TCR came from a woman aged 45-60 years with acute or convalescent COVID-19. The DNA for the CDR3 is TGTGCCAGCAGCACCCGTTCGGCGGCTTTCGTGGGCTACACCTTC. Translating gives CASSTRSAAFVGYTF.